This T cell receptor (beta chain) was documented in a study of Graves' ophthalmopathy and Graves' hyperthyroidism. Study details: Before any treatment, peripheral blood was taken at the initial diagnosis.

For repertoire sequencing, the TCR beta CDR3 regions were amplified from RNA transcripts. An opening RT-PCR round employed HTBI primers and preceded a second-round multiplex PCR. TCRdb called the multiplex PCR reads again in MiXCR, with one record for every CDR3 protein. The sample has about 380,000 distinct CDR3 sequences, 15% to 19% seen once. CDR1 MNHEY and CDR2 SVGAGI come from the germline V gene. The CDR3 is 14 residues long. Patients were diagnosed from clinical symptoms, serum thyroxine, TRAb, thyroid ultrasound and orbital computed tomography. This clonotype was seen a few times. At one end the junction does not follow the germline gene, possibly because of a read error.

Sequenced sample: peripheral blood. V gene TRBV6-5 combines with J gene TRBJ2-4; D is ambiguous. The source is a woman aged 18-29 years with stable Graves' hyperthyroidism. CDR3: CASSYSGPTVIKYF. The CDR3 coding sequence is TGTGCCAGCAGTTACTCAGGACCTACAGTCATTAAGTACTTC.